This T cell receptor (beta chain) was observed in a study of blood T cell repertoires in COVID-19. Across the study: Sites in the United States, Italy and Spain provided acute and convalescent COVID-19 samples. T cells, B-cell-depleted T cells, or PBMCs supplied cDNA or gDNA.

There are 13 residues in the CDR3. J gave up 6 bases and V 4 bases, and 3 bases lay outside the gene matches. CDR1 is SQVTM, CDR2 ANQGSEA, per germline. Per the authors' pipeline: Amplification with reference gene primers provided the estimates of nucleated cell counts. Repertoires were generated with immunoSEQ multiplex PCR, while TCRdb's copy carries only in-frame clones and drops some. For V, J and clone size, that table is used; D and trimming come from the DNA. The sample gives roughly 100,000 clones, approximately 78% of which show up once; just over 15% is in the top ten. This clone was seen only once.

Source material: peripheral blood. The V and J genes are TRBV29-1 and TRBJ2-4; TRBD1 matches 10 bases. The TCR was taken from a woman over 75 with acute or convalescent COVID-19. Here the CDR3 reads CSVAWTGGNIQYF. The DNA for the CDR3 is TGCAGCGTTGCTTGGACAGGGGGAAACATTCAGTACTTC.